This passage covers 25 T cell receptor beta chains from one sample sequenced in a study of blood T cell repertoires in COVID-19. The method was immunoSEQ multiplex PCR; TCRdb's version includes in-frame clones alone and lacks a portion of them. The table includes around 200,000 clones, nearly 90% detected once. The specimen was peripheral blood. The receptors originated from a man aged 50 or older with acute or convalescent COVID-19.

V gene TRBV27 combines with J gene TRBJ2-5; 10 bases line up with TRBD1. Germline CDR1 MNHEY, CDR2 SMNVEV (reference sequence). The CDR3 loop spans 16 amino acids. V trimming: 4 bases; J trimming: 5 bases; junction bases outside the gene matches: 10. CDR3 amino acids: CASSSLDRGLVETQYF. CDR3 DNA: TGTGCCAGCAGTTCCTTGGACAGGGGGTTGGTGGAGACCCAGTACTTC.

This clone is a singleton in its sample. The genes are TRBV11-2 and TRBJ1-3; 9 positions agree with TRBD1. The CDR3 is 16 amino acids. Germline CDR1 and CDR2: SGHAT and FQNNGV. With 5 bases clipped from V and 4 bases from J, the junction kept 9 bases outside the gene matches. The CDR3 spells CASSLRDRVSGNTIYF. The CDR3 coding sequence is TGTGCCAGCAGCCTCCGGGACAGGGTATCGGGAAACACCATATATTTT.

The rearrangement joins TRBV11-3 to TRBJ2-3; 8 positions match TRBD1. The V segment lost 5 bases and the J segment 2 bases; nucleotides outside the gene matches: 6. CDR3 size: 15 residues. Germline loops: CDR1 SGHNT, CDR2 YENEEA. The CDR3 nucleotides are TGTGCCAGCAGCATTTGGACAGGGCACACAGATACGCAGTATTTT. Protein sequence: CASSIWTGHTDTQYF.

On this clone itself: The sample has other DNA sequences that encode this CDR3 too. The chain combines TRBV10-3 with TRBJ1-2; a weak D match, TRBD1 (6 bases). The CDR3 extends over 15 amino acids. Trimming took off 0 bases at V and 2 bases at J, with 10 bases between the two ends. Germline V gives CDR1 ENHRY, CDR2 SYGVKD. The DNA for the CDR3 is TGTGCCATCAGTGAGTCGGGCACAGGGAACTATGGCTACACCTTC. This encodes CAISESGTGNYGYTF.

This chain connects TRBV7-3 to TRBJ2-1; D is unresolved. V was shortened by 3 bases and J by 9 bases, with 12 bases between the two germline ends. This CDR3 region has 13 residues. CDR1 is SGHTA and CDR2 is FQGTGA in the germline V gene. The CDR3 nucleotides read TGTGCCAGCAGCTTGCAGGTGGGTCGTGAGCAGTTCTTC. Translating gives CASSLQVGREQFF.

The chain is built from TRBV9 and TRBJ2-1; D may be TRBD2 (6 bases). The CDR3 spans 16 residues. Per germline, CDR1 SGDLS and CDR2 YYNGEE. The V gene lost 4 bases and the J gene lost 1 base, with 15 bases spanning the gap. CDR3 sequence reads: CASSPFGSVSYNEQFF. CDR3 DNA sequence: TGTGCCAGCAGCCCGTTCGGGAGCGTTTCCTACAATGAGCAGTTCTTC. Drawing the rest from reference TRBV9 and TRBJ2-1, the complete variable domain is DSGVTQTPKHLITATGQRVTLRCSPRSGDLSVYWYQQSLDQGLQFLIQYYNGEERAKGNILERFSAQQFPDLHSELNLSSLELGDSALYFCASSPFGSVSYNEQFFGPGTRLTVL.

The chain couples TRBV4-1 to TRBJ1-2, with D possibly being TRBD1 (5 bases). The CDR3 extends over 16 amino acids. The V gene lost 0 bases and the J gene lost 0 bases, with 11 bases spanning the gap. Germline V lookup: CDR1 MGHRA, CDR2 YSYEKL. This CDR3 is CASSQEGVLSNYGYTF. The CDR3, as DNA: TGCGCCAGCAGCCAAGAAGGGGTCCTTTCTAACTATGGCTACACCTTC.

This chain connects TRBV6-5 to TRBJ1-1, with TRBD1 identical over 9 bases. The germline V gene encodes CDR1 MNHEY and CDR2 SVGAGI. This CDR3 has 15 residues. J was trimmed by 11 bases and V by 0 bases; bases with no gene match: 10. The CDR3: CASSYSNRDRVVAFF. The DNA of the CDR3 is TGTGCCAGCAGTTACTCAAACCGGGACAGGGTGGTTGCTTTCTTT.

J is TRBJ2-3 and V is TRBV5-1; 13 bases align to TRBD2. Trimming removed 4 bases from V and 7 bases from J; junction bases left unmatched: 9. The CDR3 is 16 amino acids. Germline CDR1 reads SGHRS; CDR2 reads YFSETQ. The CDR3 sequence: CASSGRTSGSLNTQYF. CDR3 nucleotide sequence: TGCGCCAGCAGCGGAAGGACTAGCGGGAGTTTAAATACGCAGTATTTT.

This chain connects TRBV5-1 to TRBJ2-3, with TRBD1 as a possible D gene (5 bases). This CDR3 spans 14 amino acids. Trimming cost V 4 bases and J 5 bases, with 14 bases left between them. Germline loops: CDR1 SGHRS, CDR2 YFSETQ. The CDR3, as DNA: TGCGCCAGCAGCACGGACCAGGGAAAAGATACGCAGTATTTT. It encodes CASSTDQGKDTQYF.

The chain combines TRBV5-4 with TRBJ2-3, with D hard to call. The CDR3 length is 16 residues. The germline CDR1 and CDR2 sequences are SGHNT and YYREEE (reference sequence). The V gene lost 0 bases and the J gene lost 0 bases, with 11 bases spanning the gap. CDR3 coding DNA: TGTGCCAGCAGCTTGGCGACAAAAACTAGCACAGATACGCAGTATTTT. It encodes CASSLATKTSTDTQYF.

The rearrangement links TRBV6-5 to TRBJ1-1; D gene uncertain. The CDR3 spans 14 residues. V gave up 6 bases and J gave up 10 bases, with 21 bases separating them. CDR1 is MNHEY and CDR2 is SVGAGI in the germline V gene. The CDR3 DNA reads TGTGCCAGCAGGCCCTACGTCCACCCGGAGGGAGCTTTCTTT. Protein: CASRPYVHPEGAFF.

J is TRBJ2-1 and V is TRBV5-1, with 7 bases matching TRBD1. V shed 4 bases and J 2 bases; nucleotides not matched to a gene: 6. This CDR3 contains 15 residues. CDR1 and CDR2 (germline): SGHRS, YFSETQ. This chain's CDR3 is CASSPGQVTYNEQFF. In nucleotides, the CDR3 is TGCGCCAGCAGCCCCGGACAGGTAACCTACAATGAGCAGTTCTTC. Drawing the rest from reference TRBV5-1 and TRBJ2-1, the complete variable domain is KAGVTQTPRYLIKTRGQQVTLSCSPISGHRSVSWYQQTPGQGLQFLFEYFSETQRNKGNFPGRFSGRQFSNSRSEMNVSTLELGDSALYLCASSPGQVTYNEQFFGPGTRLTVL.

CDR3 sequence: CASSHLGGRVSQETQYF. Here the CDR3 DNA reads TGTGCCAGCAGCCATCTTGGCGGGAGGGTCTCCCAAGAGACCCAGTACTTC. The chain recombines TRBV7-9 with TRBJ2-5, with TRBD2 identical over 9 bases. Unmatched junction bases numbered 11, after V lost 5 bases and J lost 1 base. There are 17 residues in the CDR3. Germline CDR1 reads SEHNR; CDR2 reads FQNEAQ (reference sequence).

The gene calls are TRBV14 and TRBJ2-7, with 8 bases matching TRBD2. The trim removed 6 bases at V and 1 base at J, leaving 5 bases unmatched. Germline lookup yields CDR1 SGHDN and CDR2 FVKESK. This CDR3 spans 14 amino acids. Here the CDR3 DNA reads TGTGCCAGCAGAGTGCCGGGAGGGTCCTACGAGCAGTACTTC. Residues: CASRVPGGSYEQYF.

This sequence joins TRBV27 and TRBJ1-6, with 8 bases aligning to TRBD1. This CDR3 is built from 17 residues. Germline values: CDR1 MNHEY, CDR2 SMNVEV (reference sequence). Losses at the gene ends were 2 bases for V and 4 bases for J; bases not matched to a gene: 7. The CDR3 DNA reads TGTGCCAGCAGTTTACCTCCCGACAGGGGTTATAATTCACCCCTCCACTTT. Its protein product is CASSLPPDRGYNSPLHF.

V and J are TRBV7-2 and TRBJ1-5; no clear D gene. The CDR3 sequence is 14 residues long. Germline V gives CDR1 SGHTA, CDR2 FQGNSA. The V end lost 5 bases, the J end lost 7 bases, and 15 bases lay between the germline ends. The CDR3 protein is CASSHNVGAQPQHF. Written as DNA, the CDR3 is TGTGCCAGCAGCCATAATGTTGGAGCACAGCCCCAGCATTTT.

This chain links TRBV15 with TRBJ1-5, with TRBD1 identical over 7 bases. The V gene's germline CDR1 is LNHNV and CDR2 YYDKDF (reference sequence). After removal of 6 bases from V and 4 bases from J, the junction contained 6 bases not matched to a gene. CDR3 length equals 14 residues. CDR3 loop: CATSDQGGNQPQHF. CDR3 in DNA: TGTGCCACCAGTGATCAGGGGGGAAATCAGCCCCAGCATTTT.

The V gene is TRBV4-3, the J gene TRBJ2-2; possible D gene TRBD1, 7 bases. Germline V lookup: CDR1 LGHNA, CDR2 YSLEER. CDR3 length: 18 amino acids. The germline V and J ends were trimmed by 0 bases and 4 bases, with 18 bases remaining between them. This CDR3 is CASSQDTAGGFFTGELFF. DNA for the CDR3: TGCGCCAGCAGCCAAGATACAGCAGGGGGGTTTTTCACCGGGGAGCTGTTTTTT.

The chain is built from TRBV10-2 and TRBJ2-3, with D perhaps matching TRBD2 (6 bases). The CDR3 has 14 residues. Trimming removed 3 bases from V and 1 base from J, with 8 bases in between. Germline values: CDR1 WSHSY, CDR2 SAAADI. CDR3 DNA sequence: TGCGCCAGCAGTGATGTAGCGGGCACAGATACGCAGTATTTT. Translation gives CASSDVAGTDTQYF.

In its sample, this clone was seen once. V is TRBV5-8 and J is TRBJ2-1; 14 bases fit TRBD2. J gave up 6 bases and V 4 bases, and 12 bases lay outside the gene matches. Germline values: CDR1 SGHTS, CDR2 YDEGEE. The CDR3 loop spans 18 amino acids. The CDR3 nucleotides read TGTGCCAGCAGCGAACCAAGGACTAGCGGGGGGCCAGGCAATGAGCAGTTCTTC. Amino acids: CASSEPRTSGGPGNEQFF. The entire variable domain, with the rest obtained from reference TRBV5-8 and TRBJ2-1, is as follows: EAGVTQSPTHLIKTRGQQATLRCSPISGHTSVYWYQQALGLGLQFLLWYDEGEERNRGNFPPRFSGRQFPNYSSELNVNALELEDSALYLCASSEPRTSGGPGNEQFFGPGTRLTVL.

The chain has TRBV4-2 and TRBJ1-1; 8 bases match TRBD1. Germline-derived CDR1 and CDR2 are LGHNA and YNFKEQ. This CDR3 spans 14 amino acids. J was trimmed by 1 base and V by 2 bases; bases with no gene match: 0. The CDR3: CASSQTGGNTEAFF. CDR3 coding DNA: TGTGCCAGCAGCCAAACAGGGGGGAACACTGAAGCTTTCTTT.

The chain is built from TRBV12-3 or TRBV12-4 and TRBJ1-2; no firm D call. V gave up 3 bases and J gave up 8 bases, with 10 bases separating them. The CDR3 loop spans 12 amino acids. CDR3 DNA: TGTGCCAGCAGTTTCACGGGGAGAGGCTACACCTTC. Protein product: CASSFTGRGYTF.

In DNA, the CDR3 is TGTGCCAGCAGCGCCCGGACCGAGGCAAGGGACAGGGTTTACGAGCAGTACGTC. Its protein is CASSARTEARDRVYEQYV. V is TRBV7-2 and J is TRBJ2-7; TRBD1 aligns across 9 bases. V lost 5 bases and J lost 4; bases outside the gene matches: 18. CDR3 length: 18 amino acids. Germline V gives CDR1 SGHTA, CDR2 FQGNSA.

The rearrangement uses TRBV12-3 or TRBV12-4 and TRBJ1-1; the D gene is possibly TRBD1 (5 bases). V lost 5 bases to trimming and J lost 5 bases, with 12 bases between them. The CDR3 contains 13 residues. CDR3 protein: CASSTGLKTEAFF. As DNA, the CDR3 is TGTGCCAGCAGTACGGGACTAAAAACTGAAGCTTTCTTT.